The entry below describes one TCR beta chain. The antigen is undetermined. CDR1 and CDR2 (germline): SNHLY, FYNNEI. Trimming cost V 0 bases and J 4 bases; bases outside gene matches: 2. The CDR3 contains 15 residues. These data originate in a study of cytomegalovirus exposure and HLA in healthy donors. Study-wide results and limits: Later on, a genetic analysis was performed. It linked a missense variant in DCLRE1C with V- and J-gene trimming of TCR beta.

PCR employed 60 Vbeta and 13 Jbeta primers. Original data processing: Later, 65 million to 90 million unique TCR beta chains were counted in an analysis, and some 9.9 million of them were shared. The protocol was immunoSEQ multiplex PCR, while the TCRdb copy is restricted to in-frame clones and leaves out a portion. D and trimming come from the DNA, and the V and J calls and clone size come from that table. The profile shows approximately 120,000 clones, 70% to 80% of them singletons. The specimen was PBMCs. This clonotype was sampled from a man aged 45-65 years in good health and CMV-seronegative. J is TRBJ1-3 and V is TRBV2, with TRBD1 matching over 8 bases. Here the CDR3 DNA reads TGTGCCAGCAGTGAAGCGGGACAGGTGGGAAACACCATATATTTT. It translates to CASSEAGQVGNTIYF.